This T cell receptor (beta chain) was retrieved from a study of shared clonotypes between healthy human individuals. The study's findings and limits: Compared with memory subsets, naive subsets generally had larger estimated richness. Some naive CD4 clonotypes, around 5%, turned up in common across a few donors.

A note on this clone: Its antigen remains unknown.

Across several immunoSEQ plates, the genomic DNA of each subset was split evenly. Method: immunoSEQ multiplex PCR; TCRdb's copy keeps in-frame clones and lacks some. The sample shows some 2,500,000 clones, over 85% of them seen only once. V lost 4 bases to trimming and J lost 2 bases; unmatched junction nucleotides: 14. Germline CDR1 and CDR2: SGHRS and YFSETQ. This CDR3 is 19 amino acids long. The clonotype originates from a young man in good health. Some clones in this sample may be carry-over from other donors' samples. V is TRBV5-1 and J is TRBJ2-7; 14 bases match TRBD2. Sequencing was done on a sample of naive CD4+ T cells from PBMCs. The subset is: CD45RA+ positively selected. CDR3 region: CASSLPSGTSGSLTYEQYF. The CDR3 DNA is TGCGCCAGCAGCCTCCCCTCGGGGACTAGCGGGAGCCTAACCTACGAGCAGTACTTC.